This T cell receptor beta chain was found in a study of shared clonotypes between healthy human individuals. CDR3 length: 14 residues. CDR1 MNHEY and CDR2 SVGAGI come from the germline V gene. V was pared by 5 bases and J by 7 bases, with 14 bases between. TCRdb's table, derived via immunoSEQ multiplex PCR, lists solely in-frame clones and lacks some. The top ten clones hold approximately 1.5% of a sample with nearly 1,000,000 clones, over 60% of them seen once. All donors were Caucasian adults living in Nashville, Tennessee. The chain uses TRBV6-5 and TRBJ2-2, with D possibly matching TRBD1 (5 bases). The source material was memory CD4+ T cells sorted from blood. Subset defined: CD45RA-negative fraction. The receptor comes from a man aged 18 to 35 in good health. CDR3 protein: CASSLTFQGGELFF. CDR3 in DNA: TGTGCCAGCAGTCTTACCTTCCAGGGCGGGGAGCTGTTTTTT.